These T cell receptor beta chains were read from a single sample in a study of human T cells and chemical hapten exposure. TCRdb reprocessed the RACE reads via MiXCR and lists one record per CDR3 protein. Of about 120,000 distinct CDR3 sequences listed, around an eighth were seen once; the top ten hold approximately 2.8%. Sequenced here: whole blood, sampled in connection with sensitization to the hapten diphenylcyclopropenone (DPC). Receptor source: a woman aged 18-29 years with alopecia areata. Some clones in this sample may be carry-over from other donors' samples. The CDR3 runs from the conserved cysteine through the conserved F or W. A D gene is named only where the DNA matches it firmly. Clone size is given for some rows only: seen once, a few or many times, or a class if the clone is expanded.

CDR3 DNA: TGTGCCAGCAGCTTGGCCGGGACCGCCGAGGGGGAGCTGTTTTTT
CDR3 protein: CASSLAGTAEGELFF
D gene: .
V gene: TRBV5-5
J gene: TRBJ2-2
CDR3 length: 15
clone size: many

CDR3 DNA: TGCAGTGCCCAGACTCCAGGGTATCAGCCCCAGCATTTT
CDR3 protein: CSAQTPGYQPQHF
D gene: .
V gene: TRBV20-1
J gene: TRBJ1-5
CDR3 length: 13
clone size: .

CDR3 DNA: TGCAGTGCTTTTGCGACTAGCGGGGAAGGAGAGACCCAGTACTTC
CDR3 protein: CSAFATSGEGETQYF
D gene: TRBD2
V gene: TRBV20-1
J gene: TRBJ2-5
CDR3 length: 15
clone size: .

CDR3 DNA: TGCAGTGCTAGAGCGCCGGGGGGGCCGGGCACAGATACGCAGTATTTT
CDR3 protein: CSARAPGGPGTDTQYF
D gene: TRBD2
V gene: TRBV20-1
J gene: TRBJ2-3
CDR3 length: 16
clone size: many

CDR3 DNA: TGTGCCAGCAGCTTAGGACTAGCGGGGGAGCTGTTTTTT
CDR3 protein: CASSLGLAGELFF
D gene: TRBD2
V gene: TRBV7-2
J gene: TRBJ2-2
CDR3 length: 13
clone size: few

CDR3 DNA: TGTGCCAGCAGTTTAAGGGGTCAGGGTGTAGCTAATGAAAAACTGTTTTTT
CDR3 protein: CASSLRGQGVANEKLFF
D gene: .
V gene: TRBV27
J gene: TRBJ1-4
CDR3 length: 17
clone size: many

CDR3 DNA: TGCAGTGCTAGAGATACGGGCACGGAGACCCAGTACTTC
CDR3 protein: CSARDTGTETQYF
D gene: .
V gene: TRBV20-1
J gene: TRBJ2-5
CDR3 length: 13
clone size: many

CDR3 DNA: TGCAGCGTTGAGAGGGCGCCCGAAGCTTTCTTT
CDR3 protein: CSVERAPEAFF
D gene: .
V gene: TRBV29-1
J gene: TRBJ1-1
CDR3 length: 11
clone size: few

CDR3 DNA: TGTGCCAGCAGCGTAGGGGCTTTATGGAATGAGCAGTTCTTC
CDR3 protein: CASSVGALWNEQFF
D gene: .
V gene: TRBV9
J gene: TRBJ2-1
CDR3 length: 14
clone size: .

CDR3 DNA: TGCAGCGTTGAAACCCCGGGACGGCAAGAGACCCAGTACTTC
CDR3 protein: CSVETPGRQETQYF
D gene: .
V gene: TRBV29-1
J gene: TRBJ2-5
CDR3 length: 14
clone size: .

CDR3 DNA: TGCAGCGTTGAAAAGGGCAACTATGGCTACACCTTC
CDR3 protein: CSVEKGNYGYTF
D gene: .
V gene: TRBV29-1
J gene: TRBJ1-2
CDR3 length: 12
clone size: .

CDR3 DNA: TGTGCCAGCAGCTTATTGGACAGAAACTATGGCTACACCTTC
CDR3 protein: CASSLLDRNYGYTF
D gene: .
V gene: TRBV7-2
J gene: TRBJ1-2
CDR3 length: 14
clone size: many

CDR3 DNA: TGTGCCAGCAGCCCGCTGGAACAGGGGCAAGAAAAACTGTTTTTT
CDR3 protein: CASSPLEQGQEKLFF
D gene: TRBD1
V gene: TRBV4-2
J gene: TRBJ1-4
CDR3 length: 15
clone size: many

CDR3 DNA: TGTGCCAGTAGTCCTCGACTACAGGGGAATGAGCAGTTCTTC
CDR3 protein: CASSPRLQGNEQFF
D gene: TRBD1
V gene: TRBV19
J gene: TRBJ2-1
CDR3 length: 14
clone size: .

CDR3 DNA: TGTGTCAGCACCGTTGGGGGTGGTTGGACAGATACGCAGTATTTT
CDR3 protein: CVSTVGGGWTDTQYF
D gene: .
V gene: TRBV7-9
J gene: TRBJ2-3
CDR3 length: 15
clone size: .

CDR3 DNA: TGCAGTGCTAGACACCAGACAAACACTGAAGCTTTCTTT
CDR3 protein: CSARHQTNTEAFF
D gene: .
V gene: TRBV20-1
J gene: TRBJ1-1
CDR3 length: 13
clone size: many

CDR3 DNA: TGCGCCAGCAGTGGTCGGGACAGGGGGCCCCATTCACCCCTCCACTTT
CDR3 protein: CASSGRDRGPHSPLHF
D gene: TRBD1
V gene: TRBV10-2
J gene: TRBJ1-6
CDR3 length: 16
clone size: many

CDR3 DNA: TGTGCCAGCAGTTTACGGCGCATGAACACTGAAGCTTTCTTT
CDR3 protein: CASSLRRMNTEAFF
D gene: .
V gene: TRBV28
J gene: TRBJ1-1
CDR3 length: 14
clone size: many

CDR3 DNA: TGCAGTGCTAATCACGGGGATACGCAGTATTTT
CDR3 protein: CSANHGDTQYF
D gene: .
V gene: TRBV20-1
J gene: TRBJ2-3
CDR3 length: 11
clone size: .

CDR3 DNA: TGCAGTGCTATTGGCGGGGCAAAAAACATTCAGTACTTC
CDR3 protein: CSAIGGAKNIQYF
D gene: .
V gene: TRBV20-1
J gene: TRBJ2-4
CDR3 length: 13
clone size: .

CDR3 DNA: TGTGCCAGCAGCCGGGACAGGGGATGGAGAGGAAACACCATATATTTT
CDR3 protein: CASSRDRGWRGNTIYF
D gene: TRBD1
V gene: TRBV11-2
J gene: TRBJ1-3
CDR3 length: 16
clone size: .

CDR3 DNA: TGTGCCAGCAGCCAAGGGGGGTATCCGGGACTAGCCACTCGGGAGACCCAGTACTTC
CDR3 protein: CASSQGGYPGLATRETQYF
D gene: TRBD2
V gene: TRBV4-2
J gene: TRBJ2-5
CDR3 length: 19
clone size: few

CDR3 DNA: TGCAGCGGATCCGGGTTAAACACAGATACGCAGTATTTT
CDR3 protein: CSGSGLNTDTQYF
D gene: .
V gene: TRBV29-1
J gene: TRBJ2-3
CDR3 length: 13
clone size: .

CDR3 DNA: TGTGCCAGCAGTGAAATTGGGACAGGCAAGTCGAACGAGCAGTACTTC
CDR3 protein: CASSEIGTGKSNEQYF
D gene: TRBD1
V gene: TRBV2
J gene: TRBJ2-7
CDR3 length: 16
clone size: .

CDR3 DNA: TGTGCCAGCAGCCCGGGACCCCTGAGCTCTGGAAACACCATATATTTT
CDR3 protein: CASSPGPLSSGNTIYF
D gene: .
V gene: TRBV7-6
J gene: TRBJ1-3
CDR3 length: 16
clone size: few

CDR3 DNA: TGTGCCAGCAGGCCAAGCACGATCTATGGCTACACCTTC
CDR3 protein: CASRPSTIYGYTF
D gene: .
V gene: TRBV7-2
J gene: TRBJ1-2
CDR3 length: 13
clone size: .

CDR3 DNA: TGTGCCAGCAGCTTAGCGCGAGGGACAGGGGCACAAGATACGCAGTATTTT
CDR3 protein: CASSLARGTGAQDTQYF
D gene: TRBD1
V gene: TRBV7-2
J gene: TRBJ2-3
CDR3 length: 17
clone size: few

CDR3 DNA: TGTGCCAGCAGTACCCGATTAGGTCCGAAGACCCAGTACTTC
CDR3 protein: CASSTRLGPKTQYF
D gene: .
V gene: TRBV28
J gene: TRBJ2-5
CDR3 length: 14
clone size: few

CDR3 DNA: TGTGCCAGCAGCCCCGGCTTTGGACAGGGGGCAGGCACAGATACGCAGTATTTT
CDR3 protein: CASSPGFGQGAGTDTQYF
D gene: TRBD1
V gene: TRBV7-2
J gene: TRBJ2-3
CDR3 length: 18
clone size: many